The clone carrying this TCR beta chain has just a few counts. What it recognizes is unknown. The PCR ran on 60 Vbeta and 13 Jbeta primers. Repertoires were generated with immunoSEQ multiplex PCR, while TCRdb's copy carries only in-frame clones and drops some. The sample includes some 120,000 clones, 55% to 75% seen only once; the top ten take 1.6%. These donors, healthy bone marrow donors, were studied. These data are taken from a study of cytomegalovirus exposure and HLA in healthy donors. General observations from the study: Later work found most CMV-associated TCR beta chains apparently HLA-restricted. The study recorded about 160 TCR beta chains that were cytomegalovirus-associated. CMV serostatus was the only recorded immune exposure for donors.

This TCR was sampled from a man aged 25-45 years in good health and CMV-seropositive. Sequencing was carried out using PBMCs.

CDR3 loop: CASSYWPDPPREQYF. CDR3 coding DNA: TGTGCCAGCAGCTATTGGCCTGATCCCCCTCGCGAGCAGTACTTC. The chain carries TRBV7-9 and TRBJ2-7, with no clear D. The CDR3 is 15 residues long. CDR1 and CDR2 (germline): SEHNR, FQNEAQ (reference sequence). Deletions cut 4 bases from V and 6 bases from J, with 19 bases between.